This is a list of T cell receptor beta chains from one sample in a study of blood T cells in healthy people across ages. TCRdb called the 5' RACE reads again in MiXCR, with one record for every CDR3 protein. Of about 1.6 million distinct CDR3 sequences listed, about 31% are singletons. The sequenced sample was blood. Receptors were obtained from a woman aged 25 to 39 in good health. Both conserved end residues are part of each CDR3. The listing skips clone size in some rows; elsewhere it reads once, few, many or a size class.

clone_size: -
j_call: TRBJ2-6
v_call: TRBV20-1
cdr3_aa: CSTRDLLAGSASGANVLTF

clone_size: few
j_call: TRBJ1-3
v_call: TRBV5-1
cdr3_aa: CASSLTWVSGNTIYF

clone_size: -
j_call: TRBJ2-3
v_call: TRBV3-1
cdr3_aa: CASSQDLRGGKSDTQYF

clone_size: few
j_call: TRBJ2-7
v_call: TRBV28
cdr3_aa: CASVGASGYEQYF

clone_size: -
j_call: TRBJ2-3
v_call: TRBV20-1
cdr3_aa: CSATLGQVQSTDTQYF

clone_size: few
j_call: TRBJ2-4
v_call: TRBV28
cdr3_aa: CASSPTSGGLNPKNIQYF

clone_size: -
j_call: TRBJ2-7
v_call: TRBV4-1
cdr3_aa: CASSPSRTSGTYEQYF

clone_size: -
j_call: TRBJ1-1
v_call: TRBV6-1
cdr3_aa: CASRTEDRGNTEAFF

clone_size: -
j_call: TRBJ1-3
v_call: TRBV2
cdr3_aa: CASSARDRAGNTIYF

clone_size: -
j_call: TRBJ2-1
v_call: TRBV7-6
cdr3_aa: CASSFNRHNEQFF

clone_size: few
j_call: TRBJ1-1
v_call: TRBV9
cdr3_aa: CASSVAEWIGTEAFF

clone_size: -
j_call: TRBJ1-1
v_call: TRBV28
cdr3_aa: CASSFRGRLNTEAFF

clone_size: -
j_call: TRBJ2-1
v_call: TRBV20-1
cdr3_aa: CSARADRYYNEQFF

clone_size: -
j_call: TRBJ2-7
v_call: TRBV20-1
cdr3_aa: CSARESGNEQYF

clone_size: many
j_call: TRBJ2-7
v_call: TRBV12-3/TRBV12-4
cdr3_aa: CASSLDVGPYEQYF

clone_size: -
j_call: TRBJ2-7
v_call: TRBV6-6
cdr3_aa: CASSYSLQIAYEQYF

clone_size: few
j_call: TRBJ2-5
v_call: TRBV20-1
cdr3_aa: CSASQTQYF

clone_size: -
j_call: -
v_call: TRBV7-3
cdr3_aa: CASSKTPETQYF

clone_size: few
j_call: TRBJ2-5
v_call: TRBV15
cdr3_aa: CATSRVFATGTGRETQYF

clone_size: few
j_call: TRBJ1-2
v_call: TRBV9
cdr3_aa: CASIGSGQRVTNYGYTF

clone_size: many
j_call: TRBJ2-1
v_call: TRBV14
cdr3_aa: CASSQDWTGEQFF

clone_size: many
j_call: TRBJ2-5
v_call: TRBV10-3
cdr3_aa: CAISYSGGDQETQYF